Listed below are T cell receptor beta chains from one sample, sequenced in a study of regulatory T cells in long-lasting Graves disease. TCRdb passed the multiplex PCR reads through MiXCR, listing each CDR3 protein once. The table lists about 380,000 distinct CDR3 sequences, 15% to 17% of them singletons. The sequencing here drew on peripheral blood mononuclear cells (PBMCs), taken at new diagnosis, from a patient treated with antithyroid drugs. Receptor source: a female donor with Graves disease. The CDR3 runs from the conserved cysteine through the conserved F or W. The D gene is left open where the match is weak. The size entry is marked missing in some rows and otherwise reads once, few, many or a size class.

V gene: TRBV24-1; J gene: TRBJ1-5; D gene: .; clone size: .; CDR3 protein: CATSDSGHGKPQHF; CDR3 DNA: TGTGCCACCAGTGACTCGGGACATGGGAAGCCCCAGCATTTT
V gene: TRBV10-3; J gene: TRBJ2-1; D gene: .; clone size: many; CDR3 protein: CAISRSGKRRDEQFF; CDR3 DNA: TGTGCCATCAGTCGTTCCGGGAAACGGAGGGATGAGCAGTTCTTC
V gene: TRBV7-9; J gene: TRBJ1-3; D gene: .; clone size: few; CDR3 protein: CASSQALFAGNTIYF; CDR3 DNA: TGTGCCAGCAGCCAGGCCCTCTTCGCCGGAAACACCATATATTTT
V gene: TRBV27; J gene: TRBJ2-1; D gene: .; clone size: many; CDR3 protein: CASSLSRPGDEQFF; CDR3 DNA: TGTGCCAGCAGTTTATCGAGGCCGGGGGATGAGCAGTTCTTC
V gene: TRBV7-9; J gene: TRBJ2-1; D gene: TRBD1; clone size: .; CDR3 protein: CASRPPGGLTYNEQSF; CDR3 DNA: TGTGCCAGCAGACCCCCAGGGGGCCTAACCTACAATGAGCAGTCCTTC
V gene: TRBV5-1; J gene: TRBJ1-1; D gene: .; clone size: many; CDR3 protein: CASSLYRRENTEAFF; CDR3 DNA: TGTGCCAGCAGCTTGTACCGTAGGGAGAACACTGAAGCTTTCTTT
V gene: TRBV7-9; J gene: TRBJ2-7; D gene: .; clone size: few; CDR3 protein: CASSPPGEYEQYF; CDR3 DNA: TGTGCCAGCAGCCCCCCGGGAGAGTACGAGCAGTACTTC
V gene: TRBV7-6; J gene: TRBJ2-3; D gene: TRBD1; clone size: .; CDR3 protein: CASSPGTGGSSGGVDTQYF; CDR3 DNA: TGTGCCAGCAGCCCCGGGACAGGGGGCTCTAGCGGGGGCGTAGATACGCAGTATTTT
V gene: TRBV19; J gene: TRBJ2-3; D gene: .; clone size: few; CDR3 protein: CASSIVTEGDTQYF; CDR3 DNA: TGTGCCAGTAGTATAGTTACAGAAGGAGATACGCAGTATTTT
V gene: TRBV3-1; J gene: TRBJ1-4; D gene: TRBD1; clone size: few; CDR3 protein: CASSKQGEKLFF; CDR3 DNA: TGTGCCAGCAGCAAACAGGGGGAAAAACTGTTTTTT
V gene: TRBV2; J gene: TRBJ1-2; D gene: .; clone size: many; CDR3 protein: CASSPLFTGDAYGYTF; CDR3 DNA: TGTGCCAGCAGTCCCCTTTTTACCGGGGATGCGTATGGCTACACCTTC
V gene: TRBV6-2/TRBV6-3; J gene: TRBJ2-6; D gene: TRBD1; clone size: many; CDR3 protein: CASSYRGPASGANVLTF; CDR3 DNA: TGTGCCAGCAGTTACAGGGGGCCGGCCTCTGGGGCCAACGTCCTGACTTTC
V gene: TRBV12-3/TRBV12-4; J gene: TRBJ1-1; D gene: .; clone size: many; CDR3 protein: CASRVGGRGLVGNTEAFF; CDR3 DNA: TGTGCCAGCAGGGTAGGAGGTCGGGGACTGGTCGGGAACACTGAAGCTTTCTTT
V gene: TRBV12-3/TRBV12-4; J gene: TRBJ1-1; D gene: .; clone size: few; CDR3 protein: CASSSAQGSYTEAFF; CDR3 DNA: TGTGCCAGCAGTTCGGCACAGGGATCTTACACTGAAGCTTTCTTT
V gene: TRBV5-5; J gene: TRBJ1-1; D gene: TRBD1; clone size: many; CDR3 protein: CASSLVGQGDTEAFF; CDR3 DNA: TGTGCCAGCAGCTTGGTGGGGCAGGGGGACACTGAAGCTTTCTTT
V gene: TRBV7-6; J gene: TRBJ2-7; D gene: TRBD1; clone size: many; CDR3 protein: CASSHRQGSYEQYF; CDR3 DNA: TGTGCCAGCAGTCACCGACAGGGCTCCTACGAGCAGTACTTC
V gene: TRBV20-1; J gene: TRBJ2-1; D gene: TRBD2; clone size: many; CDR3 protein: CSARSLAGGPRLLDEQFF; CDR3 DNA: TGCAGTGCTAGATCGCTAGCGGGAGGGCCGCGTCTTCTGGATGAGCAGTTCTTC
V gene: TRBV10-3; J gene: TRBJ1-2; D gene: TRBD1; clone size: many; CDR3 protein: CAIRGQGQNYGYTF; CDR3 DNA: TGTGCCATCAGGGGGCAGGGACAGAACTATGGCTACACCTTC
V gene: TRBV19; J gene: TRBJ1-2; D gene: .; clone size: .; CDR3 protein: CASSNRPYYGYTF; CDR3 DNA: TGTGCCAGCTCTAACCGTCCATACTATGGCTACACCTTC
V gene: TRBV24-1; J gene: TRBJ2-1; D gene: TRBD2; clone size: few; CDR3 protein: CATSDFSGGVRDNEQFF; CDR3 DNA: TGTGCCACCAGTGACTTCTCGGGAGGGGTCCGAGACAATGAGCAGTTCTTC
V gene: TRBV20-1; J gene: TRBJ2-1; D gene: TRBD2; clone size: .; CDR3 protein: CSVDSGGAFAGEQFF; CDR3 DNA: TGCAGTGTTGATAGCGGGGGGGCTTTTGCGGGTGAGCAGTTCTTC
V gene: TRBV14; J gene: TRBJ2-7; D gene: .; clone size: many; CDR3 protein: CASSQSAYEQYF; CDR3 DNA: TGTGCCAGCAGCCAATCCGCCTACGAGCAGTACTTC